This TCR beta chain was documented in a study of shared T cell receptors in the human thymus. Libraries were prepared by immunoSEQ multiplex PCR; TCRdb keeps only in-frame clonotypes and omits some of them. The sample carries about 710,000 clones, about 87% recorded once. This CDR3 has 17 amino acids. Trimming shortened V by 0 bases and J by 0 bases, and 15 bases separated the two germline ends. CDR1 and CDR2 (germline): MGHRA, YSYEKL. These data were likewise used in another study, on human thymus T cells. That work adds: Repertoires sampled from thymus and blood appeared biased in V and J gene usage. Related research described thymic repertoires that were highly overlapping among unrelated individuals.

The TCR originated in a boy in the first two years of life with a congenital heart defect. J is TRBJ2-7 and V is TRBV4-1; weak D call: TRBD2 (7 bases). The sequencing input was thymocytes. CDR3 residues: CASSQDWGGGSSYEQYF. The CDR3 DNA is TGCGCCAGCAGCCAAGATTGGGGGGGCGGGAGCTCCTACGAGCAGTACTTC.